This T cell receptor beta chain was recorded in a study of T-cell memory formation after mild COVID-19. Study context: Each donor largely had its own TCR clusters. Study-level points and caveats: Mainly CM and EM harbored the contracting CD4+ clones; mainly EMRA harbored the CD8+ ones.

With regard to this clonotype: Its antigen is currently unknown.

Each CDR3 protein is one row after TCRdb ran MiXCR on the 5' RACE reads. The sample consists of around 200,000 distinct CDR3 sequences, 16% of them appearing once. The sequence was obtained from an adult woman who had mild COVID-19 (a few samples of this study predate the infection). Cell type and time point are not known. Sequences were obtained from PBMCs or a T cell subset sorted from them (not recorded which).

CDR3 amino acids: CASSGDRVTGNTIYF. Written as DNA, the CDR3 is TGTGCCAGCAGCGGGGACAGGGTCACTGGAAACACCATATATTTT. This chain links TRBV5-6 with TRBJ1-3, with 9 bases matching TRBD1. Germline CDR1 SGHDT, CDR2 YYEEEE. J lost 2 bases, V lost 4 bases, and 4 bases had no gene match. The CDR3 consists of 15 residues.